What follows are 18 T cell receptor beta chains derived from one specimen sequenced in a study of blood T cell repertoires in COVID-19. Sequencing was performed with immunoSEQ multiplex PCR; in TCRdb, only in-frame clones are kept and a portion is missing. The profile shows tens of thousands of clones, roughly four fifths of them singletons. The sequenced sample consisted of peripheral blood. Source of these receptors: a man in his sixties or seventies with active or convalescent COVID-19.

This chain links TRBV6-5 with TRBJ2-7; maybe TRBD2 (5 bases). Trimming cost V 10 bases and J 4 bases, with 14 bases left between them. The CDR3 has 12 amino acids. Germline CDR1 MNHEY, CDR2 SVGAGI. This CDR3 reads CATNEGGYEQYF. Written as DNA, the CDR3 is TGTGCCACCAACGAGGGCGGGTACGAGCAGTACTTC.

The V and J genes are TRBV9 and TRBJ1-5, with TRBD1 as a possible D gene (6 bases). Germline CDR1 and CDR2: SGDLS and YYNGEE. Between the trimmed V and J ends, which lost 4 bases and 3 bases, there was a span of 11 bases. The CDR3 has 14 amino acids. CDR3 in DNA: TGTGCCAGCAGCACGGACAGCCTCAATCAGCCCCAGCATTTT. Translated: CASSTDSLNQPQHF. Full variable domain (outside the CDR3, taken from reference TRBV9 and TRBJ1-5): DSGVTQTPKHLITATGQRVTLRCSPRSGDLSVYWYQQSLDQGLQFLIQYYNGEERAKGNILERFSAQQFPDLHSELNLSSLELGDSALYFCASSTDSLNQPQHFGDGTRLSIL.

The J gene is TRBJ1-6, the V gene TRBV5-1, with D tentatively TRBD1 (6 bases). Germline CDR1 reads SGHRS; CDR2 reads YFSETQ. The CDR3 extends over 15 amino acids. V lost 5 bases, J lost 11 bases, and 20 bases lay in between. The CDR3 sequence: CASRTGYSEGTPLHF. The CDR3 DNA reads as TGCGCCAGCAGAACAGGGTATAGTGAAGGTACACCCCTCCACTTT.

The chain has TRBV12-3 or TRBV12-4 and TRBJ2-2, with D unresolved. The CDR3 is 12 residues long. Deletions cut 8 bases from V and 1 base from J, with 5 bases between. The CDR3 is CASEENTGELFF. CDR3 nucleotides: TGTGCCAGCGAGGAGAACACCGGGGAGCTGTTTTTT.

Only a few counts were recorded for this clone. V gene TRBV28 combines with J gene TRBJ1-1; perhaps TRBD1 as D (5 bases). V was shortened by 7 bases and J by 4 bases, with 16 bases between the two germline ends. The CDR3 extends over 14 amino acids. Germline CDR1 reads MDHEN; CDR2 reads SYDVKM. The CDR3 region is CASTIPQEGTEAFF. The CDR3 nucleotides are TGTGCCAGCACCATTCCACAGGAGGGCACTGAAGCTTTCTTT. The full variable domain, with the rest looked up from reference TRBV28 and TRBJ1-1, is DVKVTQSSRYLVKRTGEKVFLECVQDMDHENMFWYRQDPGLGLRLIYFSYDVKMKEKGDIPEGYSVSREKKERFSLILESASTNQTSMYLCASTIPQEGTEAFFGQGTRLTVV.

In this sample, this clone turned up a few times. CDR3 DNA: TGTGCCAGCAGCTTGGTTACGGGAGAGACCCAGTACTTC. Its translation is CASSLVTGETQYF. V and J are TRBV5-4 and TRBJ2-5; no clear D. The germline V and J ends were trimmed by 0 bases and 4 bases, with 7 bases remaining between them. The CDR3 consists of 13 residues. Germline V gives CDR1 SGHNT, CDR2 YYREEE (reference sequence).

This chain links TRBV5-4 with TRBJ2-1; no firm D call. This CDR3 spans 13 amino acids. V was shortened by 4 bases and J by 4 bases, with 9 bases between the two germline ends. Germline V CDR1 and CDR2: SGHNT, YYREEE (reference sequence). As DNA, the CDR3 is TGTGCCAGCAGCCTCCCGGAGTACAATGAGCAGTTCTTC. The encoded protein is CASSLPEYNEQFF.

V gene TRBV6-5 combines with J gene TRBJ1-5, with D perhaps matching TRBD1 (6 bases). With 9 bases removed from V and 4 bases from J, the gap between germline ends came to 19 bases. The V gene's germline CDR1 is MNHEY and CDR2 SVGAGI. This CDR3 is built from 15 residues. CDR3 loop: CASERVRGGNQPQHF. The CDR3 DNA follows: TGTGCCAGTGAAAGGGTCAGGGGAGGGAATCAGCCCCAGCATTTT.

This clone was picked up a small number of times. The V call is TRBV28, the J call TRBJ1-4; no clear D. This CDR3 is built from 13 residues. Germline V CDR1 and CDR2: MDHEN, SYDVKM. With 6 bases removed from V and 5 bases from J, the gap between germline ends came to 10 bases. In DNA form, the CDR3 reads TGTGCCAGCAGCCGGGATAGGAATGAAAAACTGTTTTTT. Translating gives CASSRDRNEKLFF. Full variable domain (remainder filled in from reference TRBV28 and TRBJ1-4): DVKVTQSSRYLVKRTGEKVFLECVQDMDHENMFWYRQDPGLGLRLIYFSYDVKMKEKGDIPEGYSVSREKKERFSLILESASTNQTSMYLCASSRDRNEKLFFGSGTQLSVL.

This clone was observed a few times. V gene TRBV9 combines with J gene TRBJ2-3, with 11 positions matching TRBD2. Trimming cost V 4 bases and J 5 bases; bases outside gene matches: 9. Looked up from germline, CDR1 is SGDLS and CDR2 is YYNGEE. The CDR3 is 16 amino acids. The chain's CDR3 is CASSPLAGGEGDTQYF. CDR3 sequence (DNA): TGTGCCAGCAGCCCGCTAGCGGGGGGCGAAGGAGATACGCAGTATTTT.

This clone was counted ten times or more. The chain has TRBV28 and TRBJ2-7; the D gene is possibly TRBD1 (5 bases). V was trimmed by 7 bases and J by 2 bases, leaving 15 bases between them. Germline V CDR1 and CDR2: MDHEN, SYDVKM. CDR3 length: 14 amino acids. The CDR3 sequence is CASMVDSPPYEQYF. CDR3 DNA: TGTGCCAGCATGGTCGACAGTCCCCCCTACGAGCAGTACTTC.

The rearrangement joins TRBV3-1 (or the pseudogene TRBV3-2) to TRBJ1-1, with 7 bases aligning to TRBD1. Per germline, CDR1 LGHDT and CDR2 YNNKEL (reference sequence). This CDR3 region has 16 residues. V lost 0 bases, J lost 2 bases, and 6 bases stayed unmatched. CDR3 DNA sequence: TGTGCCAGCAGCCAAGAACACAGGGGCCCTAACACTGAAGCTTTCTTT. It yields the protein CASSQEHRGPNTEAFF.

A note on this clone: Compared with germline, one end of the junction differs, possibly owing to a read error. This rearrangement joins TRBV29-1 to TRBJ1-1; D unresolved. Germline V gene sequence: CDR1 SQVTM, CDR2 ANQGSEA. The CDR3 runs 12 residues. CDR3 loop: CSVEDLGTETFF. Here the CDR3 DNA reads TGCAGCGTTGAAGATCTGGGCACTGAAACTTTCTTT.

The CDR3 nucleotides read TGTGCCAGCAGTGAAAGAGGGCAGTCCGCCGAAGCTTTCTTT. Protein: CASSERGQSAEAFF. V is TRBV2 and J is TRBJ1-1, with D hard to call. CDR3 length: 14 amino acids. Trimming took off 2 bases at V and 8 bases at J, with 15 bases between the two ends. CDR1 and CDR2 from the germline V gene are SNHLY and FYNNEI. Full variable domain (outside the CDR3, taken from reference TRBV2 and TRBJ1-1): EPEVTQTPSHQVTQMGQEVILRCVPISNHLYFYWYRQILGQKVEFLVSFYNNEISEKSEIFDDQFSVERPDGSNFTLKIRSTKLEDSAMYFCASSERGQSAEAFFGQGTRLTVV.

The chain employs TRBV7-6 and TRBJ2-5; 8 bases line up with TRBD2. Germline V CDR1 and CDR2: SGHVS, FNYEAQ. The junction had 10 bases not matched to a gene; V was cut back by 2 bases and J by 5 bases. The CDR3 runs to 16 residues. CDR3 in DNA: TGTGCCAGCAGCTTATTTCCAGCGGGGGTCAAGGAGACCCAGTACTTC. This translates into CASSLFPAGVKETQYF.

This clone was counted a few times. The CDR3 nucleotides are TGTGCCAGCAGCCGATCCGGGGGCTCCTACAATGAGCAGTTCTTC. The encoded protein is CASSRSGGSYNEQFF. The chain is built from TRBV5-6 and TRBJ2-1, with D perhaps TRBD2 (6 bases). Per germline, CDR1 SGHDT and CDR2 YYEEEE. The CDR3 consists of 15 residues. Trimming cost V 4 bases and J 0 bases, with 11 bases left between them. The full variable domain, in which reference TRBV5-6 and TRBJ2-1 provide the parts outside the CDR3, is DAGVTQSPTHLIKTRGQQVTLRCSPKSGHDTVSWYQQALGQGPQFIFQYYEEEERQRGNFPDRFSGHQFPNYSSELNVNALLLGDSALYLCASSRSGGSYNEQFFGPGTRLTVL.

This clone was counted once. The V call is TRBV19, the J call TRBJ2-3, with D possibly TRBD1 on 6 matching bases. The ends were cut back, 8 bases at V and 5 bases at J, with 14 bases in the middle. CDR1 is LNHDA, CDR2 SQIVND, per germline (reference sequence). This CDR3 spans 13 amino acids. The CDR3 loop is CASSGTTGDTQYF. CDR3 nucleotides: TGTGCCAGTTCTGGGACGACAGGAGATACGCAGTATTTT.

The chain uses TRBV6-5 and TRBJ2-1; 12 nucleotides match TRBD2. Trimming at V came to 6 bases and at J to 9 bases, leaving 6 bases not matched to a gene. Germline V CDR1 and CDR2: MNHEY, SVGAGI. The CDR3 loop spans 14 amino acids. The CDR3 sequence is CASRLGLAGSEQFF. The CDR3 DNA sequence: TGTGCCAGCAGGCTGGGACTAGCGGGCTCTGAGCAGTTCTTC.